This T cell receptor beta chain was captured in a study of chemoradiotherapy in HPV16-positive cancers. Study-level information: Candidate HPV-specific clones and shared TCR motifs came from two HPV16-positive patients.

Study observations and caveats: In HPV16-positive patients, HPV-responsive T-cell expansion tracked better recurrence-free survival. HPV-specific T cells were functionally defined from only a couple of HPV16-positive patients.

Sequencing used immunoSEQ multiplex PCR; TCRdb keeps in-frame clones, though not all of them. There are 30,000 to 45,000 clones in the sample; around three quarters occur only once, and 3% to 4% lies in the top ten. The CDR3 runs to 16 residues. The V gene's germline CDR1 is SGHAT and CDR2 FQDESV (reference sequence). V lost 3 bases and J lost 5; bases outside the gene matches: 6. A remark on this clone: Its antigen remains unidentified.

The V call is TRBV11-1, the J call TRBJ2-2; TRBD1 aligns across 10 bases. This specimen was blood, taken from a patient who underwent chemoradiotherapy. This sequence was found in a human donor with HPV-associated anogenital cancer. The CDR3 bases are TGTGCCAGCAGCTTCCCGGGACAGGGGTATACCGGGGAGCTGTTTTTT. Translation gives CASSFPGQGYTGELFF.